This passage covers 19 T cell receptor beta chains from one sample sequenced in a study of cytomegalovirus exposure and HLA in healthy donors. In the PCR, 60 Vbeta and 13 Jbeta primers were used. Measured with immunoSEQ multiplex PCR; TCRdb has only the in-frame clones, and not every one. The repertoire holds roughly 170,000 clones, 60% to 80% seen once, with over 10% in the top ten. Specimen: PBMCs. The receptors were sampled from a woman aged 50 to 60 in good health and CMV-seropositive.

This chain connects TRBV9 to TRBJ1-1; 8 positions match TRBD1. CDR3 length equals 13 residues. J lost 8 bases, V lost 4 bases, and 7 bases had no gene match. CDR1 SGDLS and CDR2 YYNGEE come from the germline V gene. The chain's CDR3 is CASSILRTGEAFF. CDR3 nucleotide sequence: TGTGCCAGCAGCATCTTACGGACAGGGGAAGCTTTCTTT. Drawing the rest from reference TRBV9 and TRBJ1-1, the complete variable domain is DSGVTQTPKHLITATGQRVTLRCSPRSGDLSVYWYQQSLDQGLQFLIQYYNGEERAKGNILERFSAQQFPDLHSELNLSSLELGDSALYFCASSILRTGEAFFGQGTRLTVV.

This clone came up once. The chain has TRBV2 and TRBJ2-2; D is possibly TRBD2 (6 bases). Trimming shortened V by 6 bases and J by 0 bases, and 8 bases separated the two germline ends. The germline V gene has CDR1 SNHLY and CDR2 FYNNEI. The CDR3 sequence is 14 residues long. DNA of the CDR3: TGTGCCAGCAGGGGCGGGGCGAACACCGGGGAGCTGTTTTTT. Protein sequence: CASRGGANTGELFF.

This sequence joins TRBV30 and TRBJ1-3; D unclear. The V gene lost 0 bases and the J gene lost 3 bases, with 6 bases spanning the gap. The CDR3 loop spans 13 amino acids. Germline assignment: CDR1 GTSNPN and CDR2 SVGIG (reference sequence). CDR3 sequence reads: CAWSVGNGNTIYF. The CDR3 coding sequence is TGTGCCTGGAGTGTGGGCAATGGAAACACCATATATTTT.

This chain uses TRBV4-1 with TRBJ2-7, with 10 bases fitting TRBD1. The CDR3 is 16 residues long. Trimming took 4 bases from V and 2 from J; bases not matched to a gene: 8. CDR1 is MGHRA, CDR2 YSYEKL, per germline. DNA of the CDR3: TGCGCCAGCAGCCTAGGGACAGGGGATTTCGCCTACGAGCAGTACTTC. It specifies CASSLGTGDFAYEQYF.

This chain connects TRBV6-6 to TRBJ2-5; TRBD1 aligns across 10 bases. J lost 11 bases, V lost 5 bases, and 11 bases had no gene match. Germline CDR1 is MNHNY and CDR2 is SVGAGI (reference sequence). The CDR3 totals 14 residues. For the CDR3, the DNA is TGTGCCAGCAGTCCCTTGGGACAGGGGCGGGAGCAGTACTTC. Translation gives CASSPLGQGREQYF.

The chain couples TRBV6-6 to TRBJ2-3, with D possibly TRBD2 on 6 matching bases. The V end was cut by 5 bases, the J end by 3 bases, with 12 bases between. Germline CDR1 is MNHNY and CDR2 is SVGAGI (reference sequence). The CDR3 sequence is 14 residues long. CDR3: CASSPYGGTDTQYF. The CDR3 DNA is TGTGCCAGCAGTCCCTACGGGGGTACAGATACGCAGTATTTT.

The CDR3 here is CASSLGPPGGDGYTF. The CDR3 nucleotides read TGTGCCAGCAGCTTGGGACCGCCGGGGGGTGATGGCTACACCTTC. The chain recombines TRBV5-6 with TRBJ1-2, with a possible D match to TRBD1 (5 bases). CDR1 and CDR2 (germline): SGHDT, YYEEEE. The CDR3 is 15 amino acids. Trimming took 0 bases from V and 6 from J, leaving 15 bases between them.

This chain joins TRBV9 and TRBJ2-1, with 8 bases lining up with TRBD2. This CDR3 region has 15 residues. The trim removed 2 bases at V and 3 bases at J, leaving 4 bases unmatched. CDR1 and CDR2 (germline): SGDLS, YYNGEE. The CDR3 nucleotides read TGTGCCAGCAGCGTTGCGGGGGGCTACTACAATGAGCAGTTCTTC. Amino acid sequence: CASSVAGGYYNEQFF.

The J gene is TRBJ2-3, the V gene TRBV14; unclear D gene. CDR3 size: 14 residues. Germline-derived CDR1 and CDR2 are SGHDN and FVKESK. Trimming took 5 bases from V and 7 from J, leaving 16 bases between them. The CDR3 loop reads CASSAVGAVNTQYF. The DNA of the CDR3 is TGTGCCAGCAGCGCCGTAGGCGCGGTGAATACGCAGTATTTT.

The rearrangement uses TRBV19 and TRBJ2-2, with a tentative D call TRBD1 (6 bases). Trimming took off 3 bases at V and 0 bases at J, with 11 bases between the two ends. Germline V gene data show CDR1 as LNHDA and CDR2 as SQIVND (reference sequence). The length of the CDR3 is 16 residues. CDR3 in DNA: TGTGCCAGTAGTATTACAGGGATACCGAACACCGGGGAGCTGTTTTTT. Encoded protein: CASSITGIPNTGELFF.

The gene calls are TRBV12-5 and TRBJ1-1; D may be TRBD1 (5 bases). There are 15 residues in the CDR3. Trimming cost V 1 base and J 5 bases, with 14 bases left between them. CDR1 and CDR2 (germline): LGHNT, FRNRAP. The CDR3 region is CASGLDLGRGTEAFF. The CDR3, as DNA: TGTGCTAGTGGTTTGGACCTGGGGCGCGGTACTGAAGCTTTCTTT.

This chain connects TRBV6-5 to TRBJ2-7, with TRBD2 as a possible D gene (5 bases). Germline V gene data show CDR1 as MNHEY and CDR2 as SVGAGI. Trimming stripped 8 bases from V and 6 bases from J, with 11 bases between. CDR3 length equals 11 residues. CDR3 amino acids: CASGGEGEQYF. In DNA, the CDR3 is TGTGCCAGCGGCGGAGAGGGCGAGCAGTACTTC.

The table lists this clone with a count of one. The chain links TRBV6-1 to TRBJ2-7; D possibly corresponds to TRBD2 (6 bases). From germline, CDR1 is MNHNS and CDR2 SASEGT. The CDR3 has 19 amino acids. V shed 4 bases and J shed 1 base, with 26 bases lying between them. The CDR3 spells CASSVGDWREGYASYEQYF. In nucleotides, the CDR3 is TGTGCCAGCAGTGTAGGGGATTGGAGGGAAGGATATGCTTCCTACGAGCAGTACTTC.

Here the CDR3 reads CASSAGLAIPLDTQYF. CDR3 bases: TGTGCCAGCAGCGCGGGACTAGCGATCCCTTTAGATACGCAGTATTTT. The V call is TRBV7-9, the J call TRBJ2-3; TRBD2 matches at 10 bases. The CDR3 extends over 16 amino acids. The trim removed 5 bases at V and 5 bases at J, leaving 10 bases unmatched. CDR1 and CDR2 from the germline V gene are SEHNR and FQNEAQ (reference sequence).

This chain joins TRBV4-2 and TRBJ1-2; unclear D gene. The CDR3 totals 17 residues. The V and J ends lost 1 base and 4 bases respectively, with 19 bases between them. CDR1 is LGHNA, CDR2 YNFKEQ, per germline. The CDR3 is CASSQVAGSSLSYGYTF. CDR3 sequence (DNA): TGTGCCAGCAGCCAAGTCGCAGGTTCCTCTCTTAGCTATGGCTACACCTTC.

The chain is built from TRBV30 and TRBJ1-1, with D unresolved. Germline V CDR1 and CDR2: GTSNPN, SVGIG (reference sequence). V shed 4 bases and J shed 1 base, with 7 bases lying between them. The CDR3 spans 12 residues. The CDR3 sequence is CAWTEGNTEAFF. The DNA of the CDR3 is TGTGCCTGGACGGAGGGGAACACTGAAGCTTTCTTT.

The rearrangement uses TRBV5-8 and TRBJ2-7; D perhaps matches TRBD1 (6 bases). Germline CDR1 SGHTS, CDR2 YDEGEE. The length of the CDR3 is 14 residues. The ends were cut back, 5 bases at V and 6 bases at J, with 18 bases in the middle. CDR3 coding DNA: TGTGCCAGCAGTCTTACTACAGGGATCTCCGAGCAGTACTTC. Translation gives CASSLTTGISEQYF.

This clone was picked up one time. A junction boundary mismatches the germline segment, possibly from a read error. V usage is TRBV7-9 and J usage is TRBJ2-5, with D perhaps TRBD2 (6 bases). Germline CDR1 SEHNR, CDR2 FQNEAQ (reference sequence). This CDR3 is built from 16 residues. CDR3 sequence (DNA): TGTTCCAGCAGCCTATCAATTGGCGGAGGAGGGGAGACCCAGTACTTC. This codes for CSSSLSIGGGGETQYF.

CDR3 bases: TGTGCCAGCAGTGGGAGGACACTAATGAACACTGAAGCTTTCTTT. Protein: CASSGRTLMNTEAFF. The rearrangement joins TRBV27 to TRBJ1-1; weak D call: TRBD1 (5 bases). This CDR3 comprises 15 residues. V dropped 5 bases and J dropped 0 bases, with 13 bases sitting between them. The germline V gene has CDR1 MNHEY and CDR2 SMNVEV (reference sequence).